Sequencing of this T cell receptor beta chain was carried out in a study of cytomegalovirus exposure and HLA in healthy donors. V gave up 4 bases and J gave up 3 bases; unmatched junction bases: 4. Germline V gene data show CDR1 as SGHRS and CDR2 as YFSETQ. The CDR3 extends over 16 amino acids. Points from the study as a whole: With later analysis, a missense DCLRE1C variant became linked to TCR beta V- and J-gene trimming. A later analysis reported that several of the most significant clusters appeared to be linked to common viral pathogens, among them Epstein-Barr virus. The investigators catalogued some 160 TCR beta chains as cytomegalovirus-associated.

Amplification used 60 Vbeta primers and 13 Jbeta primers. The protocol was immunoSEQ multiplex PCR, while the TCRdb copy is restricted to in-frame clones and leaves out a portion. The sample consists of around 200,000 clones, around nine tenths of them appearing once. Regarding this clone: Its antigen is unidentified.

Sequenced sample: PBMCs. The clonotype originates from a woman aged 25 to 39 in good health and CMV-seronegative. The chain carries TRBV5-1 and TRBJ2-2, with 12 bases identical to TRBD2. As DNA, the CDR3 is TGCGCCAGCAGCCCCCTAGCGGGAGGGGACACCGGGGAGCTGTTTTTT. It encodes CASSPLAGGDTGELFF.